The rows below give T cell receptor beta chains drawn from one sample of a study of T-cell memory formation after mild COVID-19. TCRdb re-called the 5' RACE reads with MiXCR, one entry per CDR3 protein. The data contain about 110,000 distinct CDR3 sequences, approximately 22% of them singletons. The sample was PBMCs or a T cell subset sorted from them (not recorded which). These TCRs come from a man aged 18 to 35 who had mild COVID-19 (a few samples of this study predate the infection). Cell type and time point are not known. CDR3s include the opening cysteine and the closing phenylalanine or tryptophan. A D gene is named only where the DNA matches it firmly. The size field is filled for only some rows; it gives once, few, many or a size class.

cdr3_aa cdr3_nt d_call j_call v_call clone_size
CASSSTGAGHGYTF TGTGCCAGCAGCTCGACAGGGGCGGGTCATGGCTACACCTTC TRBD1 TRBJ1-2 TRBV7-9 NA
CSGTPANTGELFF TGCAGCGGTACACCCGCAAACACCGGGGAGCTGTTTTTT NA TRBJ2-2 TRBV29-1 few
CSVNPVGGSSYNEQFF TGCAGCGTTAACCCGGTTGGAGGGAGCTCCTACAATGAGCAGTTCTTC NA TRBJ2-1 TRBV29-1 NA
CASSPGRYYEQYF TGTGCCAGCAGCCCTGGACGGTACTACGAGCAGTACTTC NA TRBJ2-7 TRBV9 many
CASIGLGNNEQFF TGTGCCAGCATCGGACTAGGGAACAATGAGCAGTTCTTC TRBD2 TRBJ2-1 TRBV11-2 NA
CASSSSRSYNSPLHF TGTGCCAGCAGTTCATCTCGGTCCTATAATTCACCCCTCCACTTT NA TRBJ1-6 TRBV28 NA
CASSTQGFSYEQYF TGTGCCAGCAGTACCCAGGGATTCTCCTACGAGCAGTACTTC NA TRBJ2-7 TRBV27 NA
CASSLGQGMNTEAFF TGTGCCAGCAGCTTGGGACAGGGAATGAACACTGAAGCTTTCTTT TRBD1 TRBJ1-1 TRBV7-9 NA
CASRTANTGELFF TGTGCCAGCAGAACAGCGAACACCGGGGAGCTGTTTTTT NA TRBJ2-2 TRBV12-3/TRBV12-4 NA
CASSYSGEREQFF TGTGCCAGCAGTTACTCAGGAGAAAGGGAGCAGTTCTTC NA TRBJ2-1 TRBV6-5 NA
CASSYGGNTGELFF TGTGCCAGCAGTTACGGGGGGAACACCGGGGAGCTGTTTTTT NA TRBJ2-2 TRBV6-6 once
CASGRKDTQYF TGTGCCAGCGGCCGCAAGGATACGCAGTATTTT NA TRBJ2-3 TRBV7-9 NA
CASSLGDSDNEQFF TGTGCCAGCAGCTTAGGGGACAGCGACAATGAGCAGTTCTTC NA TRBJ2-1 TRBV13 few
CASTTPERYNEQFF TGTGCCAGCACCACTCCGGAACGCTACAATGAGCAGTTCTTC NA TRBJ2-1 TRBV12-3/TRBV12-4 few
CASSAITDTQYF TGTGCCAGCAGTGCGATCACAGATACGCAGTATTTT NA TRBJ2-3 TRBV7-9 NA
CASTLIYSNTGELFF TGTGCCAGCACCCTTATCTACTCGAACACCGGGGAGCTGTTTTTT NA TRBJ2-2 TRBV7-2 NA